A selection of T cell receptor beta chains follows, all from one sample in a study of Graves' ophthalmopathy and Graves' hyperthyroidism. MiXCR, run by TCRdb on the multiplex PCR reads, gives a single entry per CDR3 protein. The sample consists of about 400,000 distinct CDR3 sequences, over 20% of them appearing once. Material: peripheral blood. These receptors were taken from a woman aged 18-29 years with stable Graves' hyperthyroidism. Both conserved end residues are part of each CDR3. D genes are given only for firm matches. Clone size is shown for a subset of rows, as once, few, many or a class of expanded clone.

cdr3_nt cdr3_aa v_call clone_size d_call j_call
TGTGCCAGCAGTAACTCAGGGGGCAATCAGCCCCAGCATTTT CASSNSGGNQPQHF TRBV27 NA NA TRBJ1-5
TGTGCCAGCAGCTTGACAGGGGTCTCCACTGAAGCTTTCTTT CASSLTGVSTEAFF TRBV11-2 many TRBD1 TRBJ1-1
TGCAGCGTTGATACCGGGACGGTAGTCTATGGCTACACCTTC CSVDTGTVVYGYTF TRBV29-1 many NA TRBJ1-2
TGTGCCATCAGTGCGCCCCCAGGGGGGCTCATGAACACTGAAGCTTTCTTT CAISAPPGGLMNTEAFF TRBV10-3 many TRBD1 TRBJ1-1
TGTGCCTGGGGGACAGGAGTGCCTAACTATGGCTACACCTTC CAWGTGVPNYGYTF TRBV30 NA TRBD1 TRBJ1-2
TGTGCCAGCAGTTTGGCTAGCGGGAGGCTCTACGAGCAGTACTTC CASSLASGRLYEQYF TRBV27 many TRBD2 TRBJ2-7
TGTGCCTGGACGAAGGAGGTGAACACTGAAGCTTTCTTT CAWTKEVNTEAFF TRBV30 many NA TRBJ1-1
TGTGCCAGCAGTCCCGGGGGTAGCGGATACTCCTACGAGCAGTACTTC CASSPGGSGYSYEQYF TRBV27 NA NA TRBJ2-7
TGTGCCTGGAGTCCTGTTTATAGCAATCAGCCCCAGCATTTT CAWSPVYSNQPQHF TRBV30 many NA TRBJ1-5
TGTGCCAGTAGTCGACTCCCGGGACAGCAAGATGGCTACACCTTC CASSRLPGQQDGYTF TRBV19 NA TRBD1 TRBJ1-2
TGTGCCAGCAGTCCCGGGACTAGCGGGAGGGCCGGGTGGGAGACCCAGTACTTC CASSPGTSGRAGWETQYF TRBV12-3/TRBV12-4 many TRBD2 TRBJ2-5
TGTGCCATCAGCCCGATTGGGGGGGAACAGCCCCAGCATTTT CAISPIGGEQPQHF TRBV10-3 few NA TRBJ1-5
TGCGCCAGCAGCCTGAACACCGGGGAGCTGTTTTTT CASSLNTGELFF TRBV5-1 many NA TRBJ2-2
TGTGCCAGTAGTAACGGGGGCTTCCAAGAGACCCAGTACTTC CASSNGGFQETQYF TRBV19 many NA TRBJ2-5
TGTGCCAGCAGACAAGATCAGGGGGCCAATTCACCCCTCCACTTT CASRQDQGANSPLHF TRBV6-1 NA TRBD1 TRBJ1-6
TGTGCCAGCAGTGATCGGGGGGCCCCGAACACTGAAGCTTTCTTT CASSDRGAPNTEAFF TRBV2 NA NA TRBJ1-1